Listed below are T cell receptor beta chains from one sample, sequenced in a study of cytotoxic CD8 clonotypes in ibrutinib-treated CLL. Clones were sequenced by immunoSEQ multiplex PCR, and TCRdb holds only the in-frame ones, with some missing. The table includes approximately 330,000 clones, 80% detected once. Here the sequenced sample was PBMCs, taken before ibrutinib treatment. Receptors originate from a human donor with chronic lymphocytic leukemia. CDR3s include the opening cysteine and the closing phenylalanine or tryptophan. Rows may omit the clone size; those that give it use once, few, many or a size class.

TRBJ2-7	TRBV5-1	many	CASSLVGYEQYF
TRBJ2-1	TRBV4-2	-	CASSQGLAGDTNEQFF
TRBJ1-4	TRBV7-7	-	CASSLGGQGSEKLFF
TRBJ2-2	TRBV4-2	-	CASSPQGRSTGELFF
TRBJ2-1	TRBV6-6	-	CASGASGRGGEQFF
TRBJ1-5	TRBV18	-	CASSPDRNQPQHF
TRBJ2-7	TRBV2	-	CASSDQGNIPLEQYF
TRBJ2-1	TRBV21-1	once	CASSGTGTASSYNEQFF
TRBJ2-5	TRBV25-1	-	CASRPTGGYQETQYF
TRBJ2-3	TRBV9	-	CASSTTSTSTDTQYF
TRBJ2-5	TRBV14	-	CASSQGAKETQYF
TRBJ2-1	TRBV12-5	-	CASGLVLGLSAVYNEQFF
TRBJ2-7	TRBV7-9	-	CASSDRGSYEQYF
TRBJ1-2	TRBV6-5	-	CASSLTPWDQSYGYTF
TRBJ1-1	TRBV30	-	CAWSGLTGFLNTEAFF
TRBJ1-4	TRBV5-1	-	CASSYEKATNEKLFF
TRBJ2-7	TRBV11-2	-	CASSLSTYYEQYF
TRBJ2-7	TRBV27	-	CASSFTGAGAGYEQYF
TRBJ2-1	TRBV5-1	-	CASSTGTSGRGYNEQFF
TRBJ2-7	TRBV29-1	-	CSVTGTSGSSYEQYF
TRBJ1-4	TRBV7-2	-	CASSLWATNEKLFF
TRBJ2-1	TRBV9	-	CASSVGRDSYNEQFF
TRBJ2-7	TRBV9	few	CASSVRSGLAGYRDEQYF
TRBJ1-4	TRBV18	once	CASSKSGTGAIQTNEKLFF
TRBJ1-2	TRBV10-3	-	CAISEEQGAWGYTF
TRBJ1-2	TRBV7-9	-	CASSLDLHRYGYTF
TRBJ1-5	TRBV19	few	CASSVRQGFQPQHF
TRBJ2-7	TRBV11-3	-	CASSSGQGAVEEQYF
TRBJ2-5	TRBV28	-	CASSTDREAQYF
TRBJ2-1	TRBV7-9	-	CASSFPGLAGVGNEQFF
TRBJ1-5	TRBV18	few	CASSQQSNQPQHF
TRBJ1-1	TRBV9	-	CASSARGTEAFF
TRBJ2-1	TRBV4-3	once	CASSQDLTFYNEQFF
TRBJ2-1	TRBV7-9	-	CASSLAMFRTSGFYNEQFF
TRBJ2-2	TRBV29-1	few	CSVGSTSGELFF
TRBJ2-7	TRBV10-3	-	CAISESRGANEQYF
TRBJ1-3	TRBV21-1	-	CASSKVGTVSGNTIYF
TRBJ2-5	TRBV7-8	-	CASSPGGPQETQYF
TRBJ2-7	TRBV19	few	CATGPAGGYEQYF
TRBJ2-7	TRBV6-1	-	CASSRGGTEQYF
TRBJ1-2	TRBV18	-	CASSPGSNYGYTF
TRBJ2-2	TRBV13	-	CASSLTFGIENTGELFF
TRBJ2-5	TRBV2	-	CASSRLAGGRQETQYF
TRBJ2-1	TRBV5-1	few	CASSLESFGSYNEQFF
TRBJ1-1	TRBV30	-	CAWSVTLNTEAFF
TRBJ2-4	TRBV18	-	CASSPSRSAGDWEYF
TRBJ1-2	TRBV7-8	once	CASSESPGIGYTF
TRBJ1-3	TRBV5-6	few	CASSSTGRNTIYF
TRBJ1-1	TRBV18	-	CASSPSGGNTEAFF
TRBJ2-7	TRBV7-2	-	CASSLDGQGSSEQYF
TRBJ2-2	TRBV28	-	CASSFRGRNTGELFF
TRBJ2-1	TRBV4-3	-	CASSHRGSSYNEQFF
TRBJ2-2	TRBV9	few	CASSVEPSGRAVGTGELFF